This record covers a single TCR beta chain. A much bigger clone sits one base away, suggesting this may be a read error. The library was built from 400 ng RNA with molecular barcoded adaptors for alpha/delta and beta/gamma chains. TCRdb redid the calling of the reads with MiXCR, one entry per CDR3 protein. The sample lists 85,000 to 100,000 distinct CDR3 sequences; about a fifth were seen once. The data stem from a study of read filtering for tumor transcriptome and immune sequencing. About the study: RNA-seq yielded only roughly 75 to 1,400 TCR reads, IR-seq about 4 to 10.27 million.

CDR3 size: 14 residues. Germline CDR1 reads DFQATT; CDR2 reads SNEGSKA (reference sequence). Sequencing used a population of CD138-negative cells sorted from bone marrow. This TCR came from a donor at least 40 years old with multiple myeloma. The chain joins TRBV20-1 to TRBJ2-7, with 7 bases aligning to TRBD2. The CDR3 region has the DNA TGCAGTGTTAGAGGAGCTGCGGGGGTCTACGAGCAGTACTTC. It specifies CSVRGAAGVYEQYF.